The 29 T cell receptor beta chains listed next were all sequenced from one sample in a study of control samples from healthy donors and cancer patients (dated by TCRdb to about 2020). The library was produced with the immunoSEQ multiplex PCR assay. This is the immuneACCESS table as TCRdb keeps it, with only in-frame sequences that have V and J called. A part of the clones is gone; compared with another copy, unresolved V genes explain less than half, and the rest is unexplained. Counted in this sample were 120,000 or so clones; around 86% of them appeared once. Around 9.4% of the sample is in the top ten clones. Sample: blood. The receptors derive from a man aged 35 to 55 in good health.

The chain uses TRBV5-5 and TRBJ2-3; maybe TRBD1 (5 bases). The V gene lost 3 bases and the J gene lost 6 bases, with 17 bases spanning the gap. The CDR3 length is 15 residues. Germline loops: CDR1 SGHKS, CDR2 YYEKEE (reference sequence). In DNA form, the CDR3 reads TGTGCCAGCAGCTATCGACAGACCACAAGTGATACGCAGTATTTT. This codes for CASSYRQTTSDTQYF.

The rearrangement links TRBV11-2 to TRBJ2-3; D gene ambiguous. The CDR3 runs 13 residues. CDR1 and CDR2 from the germline V gene are SGHAT and FQNNGV. V lost 1 base and J lost 2, with 4 bases in between. CDR3 coding DNA: TGTGCCAGCAGCTTAGCGCTCACAGATACGCAGTATTTT. The encoded protein is CASSLALTDTQYF.

The J gene is TRBJ2-3, the V gene TRBV6-5; D is undetermined. Germline V gives CDR1 MNHEY, CDR2 SVGAGI. This CDR3 has 14 amino acids. V lost 6 bases and J 6 bases, leaving 16 bases between the germline ends. CDR3 amino acids: CASSSFLGWDTQYF. The DNA of the CDR3 is TGTGCCAGCAGCTCGTTCTTAGGGTGGGATACGCAGTATTTT.

The V and J genes are TRBV13 and TRBJ2-7, with 10 positions matching TRBD2. Germline trimming cut 4 bases from V and 2 bases from J; bases unmatched to any gene: 8. There are 16 residues in the CDR3. CDR1 PRHDT and CDR2 FYEKMQ come from the germline V gene (reference sequence). The CDR3 here is CASSYRLAGPTYEQYF. The CDR3 DNA sequence: TGTGCCAGCAGCTACAGACTAGCGGGTCCCACCTACGAGCAGTACTTC. Full variable domain (remainder filled in from reference TRBV13 and TRBJ2-7): AAGVIQSPRHLIKEKRETATLKCYPIPRHDTVYWYQQGPGQDPQFLISFYEKMQSDKGSIPDRFSAQQFSDYHSELNMSSLELGDSALYFCASSYRLAGPTYEQYFGPGTRLTVT.

The rearrangement uses TRBV18 and TRBJ2-2; TRBD1 might be the D (6 bases). CDR1 KGHSH and CDR2 LQKENI come from the germline V gene. Deletions cut 0 bases from V and 4 bases from J, with 9 bases between. This CDR3 contains 15 residues. The CDR3 DNA is TGTGCCAGCTCACCACCCCAGGGGAGCACCGGGGAGCTGTTTTTT. Its translation is CASSPPQGSTGELFF.

This rearrangement joins TRBV2 to TRBJ1-1; 10 positions agree with TRBD1. The CDR3 contains 14 residues. Germline-derived CDR1 and CDR2 are SNHLY and FYNNEI. The V gene end was trimmed by 5 bases and the J gene end by 5 bases; junction bases not matched to a gene: 5. The CDR3 sequence is CASSRQGARTEAFF. For the CDR3, the DNA is TGTGCCAGCAGTCGACAGGGGGCTAGAACTGAAGCTTTCTTT.

This sequence joins TRBV9 and TRBJ2-7; D ambiguous. The CDR3 is made up of 14 amino acids. Germline V gene lookup returns CDR1 SGDLS and CDR2 YYNGEE. Trimming left V 0 bases short and J 5 bases short, with 12 bases between. CDR3 region: CASSVGASPNEQYF. Here the CDR3 DNA reads TGTGCCAGCAGCGTAGGGGCTTCCCCCAACGAGCAGTACTTC. Full variable domain (rest looked up from reference TRBV9 and TRBJ2-7): DSGVTQTPKHLITATGQRVTLRCSPRSGDLSVYWYQQSLDQGLQFLIQYYNGEERAKGNILERFSAQQFPDLHSELNLSSLELGDSALYFCASSVGASPNEQYFGPGTRLTVT.

The chain joins TRBV11-2 to TRBJ1-2; D may be TRBD1 (6 bases). Germline V gene lookup returns CDR1 SGHAT and CDR2 FQNNGV. V was cut by 1 base and J by 7 bases, with 19 bases left in between. The CDR3 contains 16 residues. CDR3 coding DNA: TGTGCCAGCAGCTTAGGCCTTGGGGGGGGCGAACGTGGCTACACCTTC. It encodes CASSLGLGGGERGYTF.

V usage is TRBV6-5 and J usage is TRBJ2-7; D unclear. V was cut by 2 bases and J by 5 bases, with 7 bases left in between. Germline V gene lookup returns CDR1 MNHEY and CDR2 SVGAGI. The CDR3 consists of 12 residues. This CDR3 reads CASSYRRDEQYF. The CDR3 DNA reads as TGTGCCAGCAGTTACCGCCGAGACGAGCAGTACTTC.

V is TRBV13 and J is TRBJ2-7; D is unresolved. The germline CDR1 and CDR2 sequences are PRHDT and FYEKMQ (reference sequence). The CDR3 length is 13 residues. With 0 bases removed from V and 5 bases from J, the gap between germline ends came to 8 bases. The CDR3 region is CASSLGSQNEQYF. The DNA of the CDR3 is TGTGCCAGCAGCTTAGGGTCCCAGAACGAGCAGTACTTC.

The chain combines TRBV4-3 with TRBJ2-3, with TRBD2 identical over 9 bases. The CDR3 consists of 15 residues. J lost 5 bases, V lost 6 bases, and 9 bases had no gene match. CDR1 is LGHNA and CDR2 is YSLEER in the germline V gene. CDR3 nucleotide sequence: TGCGCCAGCAGTAAAGGCGGGGGGGCCGGAGATACGCAGTATTTT. It is translated as CASSKGGGAGDTQYF.

V gene TRBV6-5 combines with J gene TRBJ1-4; D uncertain. V lost 5 bases, J lost 2 bases, and 9 bases lay in between. The CDR3 is 14 residues long. Germline V gene data show CDR1 as MNHEY and CDR2 as SVGAGI. The CDR3 protein is CASSPTGTNEKLFF. The CDR3 nucleotides are TGTGCCAGCAGTCCTACGGGGACTAATGAAAAACTGTTTTTT.

The chain recombines TRBV14 with TRBJ2-5, with D maybe TRBD1 (5 bases). Germline CDR1 is SGHDN and CDR2 is FVKESK. The CDR3 is 14 amino acids. Trimming stripped 3 bases from V and 5 bases from J, with 13 bases between. The CDR3: CASSHGWGSETQYF. The DNA of the CDR3 is TGTGCCAGCAGCCATGGCTGGGGCTCGGAGACCCAGTACTTC.

This clone was picked up one time. The chain links TRBV6-5 to TRBJ1-5; D unclear. Germline CDR1 and CDR2: MNHEY and SVGAGI. V shed 8 bases and J shed 0 bases, with 11 bases lying between them. This CDR3 region has 14 residues. The CDR3 protein is CASALTNSNQPQHF. The CDR3 DNA reads as TGTGCCAGCGCGCTGACAAATAGCAATCAGCCCCAGCATTTT.

This clone was counted once. The CDR3 loop reads CASIRGQGARGANVLTF. The CDR3 coding sequence is TGTGCCAGCATCCGAGGACAGGGGGCGCGTGGGGCCAACGTCCTGACTTTC. V usage is TRBV6-7 and J usage is TRBJ2-6, with 11 bases fitting TRBD1. TRBV6-7 is known as an ORF, though its function is uncertain. CDR3 length: 17 residues. V gave up 7 bases and J gave up 3 bases; unmatched junction bases: 8.

This clone appeared a single time. This chain links TRBV18 with TRBJ1-1; the D is unclear. Germline V gene sequence: CDR1 KGHSH, CDR2 LQKENI. Deletions cut 2 bases from V and 5 bases from J, with 9 bases between. The CDR3 length is 13 residues. CDR3 nucleotides: TGTGCCAGCTCACCAGGCGGTTCAACTGAAGCTTTCTTT. It is translated as CASSPGGSTEAFF.

This rearrangement joins TRBV7-2 to TRBJ1-3, with a possible D match to TRBD1 (5 bases). CDR1 and CDR2 from the germline V gene are SGHTA and FQGNSA. Deletions cut 4 bases from V and 6 bases from J, with 13 bases between. This CDR3 contains 14 residues. Written as DNA, the CDR3 is TGTGCCAGCAGCTCCGGGGGGGGAACAAACACCATATATTTT. Translating gives CASSSGGGTNTIYF.

The chain couples TRBV5-1 to TRBJ2-2; 9 bases are a match to TRBD1. The germline CDR1 and CDR2 sequences are SGHRS and YFSETQ. This CDR3 is built from 20 residues. Trimming removed 0 bases from V and 5 bases from J; junction bases left unmatched: 17. Here the CDR3 reads CASSLGTVWTQGAWTGELFF. CDR3 DNA sequence: TGCGCCAGCAGCTTGGGGACGGTGTGGACACAGGGGGCATGGACCGGGGAGCTGTTTTTT.

The chain carries TRBV2 and TRBJ1-5; 8 bases fit TRBD1. The CDR3 has 15 residues. V trimming: 4 bases; J trimming: 2 bases; junction bases outside the gene matches: 4. CDR1 SNHLY and CDR2 FYNNEI come from the germline V gene. CDR3 sequence reads: CASSGQGTGNQPQHF. CDR3 nucleotides: TGTGCCAGCAGTGGACAGGGGACGGGCAATCAGCCCCAGCATTTT.

This rearrangement joins TRBV6-1 to TRBJ2-5; possible D gene TRBD2, 5 bases. Per the germline V gene, CDR1 is MNHNS and CDR2 is SASEGT. V dropped 4 bases and J dropped 4 bases, with 19 bases sitting between them. The CDR3 extends over 16 amino acids. This CDR3 is CASSGGRRSRGETQYF. The CDR3 coding sequence is TGTGCCAGCAGTGGGGGTCGGCGGTCCCGGGGAGAGACCCAGTACTTC.

The chain couples TRBV6-2 or TRBV6-3 to TRBJ2-7; D possibly corresponds to TRBD2 (5 bases). Germline values: CDR1 MNHEY, CDR2 SVGEGT. This CDR3 is 14 amino acids long. The V end was cut by 6 bases, the J end by 2 bases, with 14 bases between. CDR3 loop: CASSPSGVAYEQYF. The CDR3 region has the DNA TGTGCCAGCAGCCCCAGCGGTGTCGCCTACGAGCAGTACTTC.

This chain connects TRBV6-6 to TRBJ1-2, with no clear D. CDR3 length: 14 residues. Germline loops: CDR1 MNHNY, CDR2 SVGAGI (reference sequence). V was trimmed by 8 bases and J by 4 bases, leaving 17 bases between them. In DNA, the CDR3 is TGTGCCAGCGCTGTCCGCCAGGCGGGCTATGGCTACACCTTC. Protein: CASAVRQAGYGYTF.

The chain is built from TRBV7-9 and TRBJ2-1, with 15 nucleotides matching TRBD2. Germline V CDR1 and CDR2: SEHNR, FQNEAQ (reference sequence). The CDR3 has 17 residues. Trimming at V came to 1 base and at J to 4 bases, leaving 2 bases not matched to a gene. The CDR3 region is CASSLVGTSGGYNEQFF. Written as DNA, the CDR3 is TGTGCCAGCAGCTTAGTTGGGACTAGCGGGGGGTACAATGAGCAGTTCTTC. Variable domain in full (rest from reference TRBV7-9 and TRBJ2-1): DTGVSQNPRHKITKRGQNVTFRCDPISEHNRLYWYRQTLGQGPEFLTYFQNEAQLEKSRLLSDRFSAERPKGSFSTLEIQRTEQGDSAMYLCASSLVGTSGGYNEQFFGPGTRLTVL.

This clone appeared a single time. The chain joins TRBV19 to TRBJ1-1; D is ambiguous. The V gene's germline CDR1 is LNHDA and CDR2 SQIVND (reference sequence). The CDR3 has 13 amino acids. Trimming removed 7 bases from V and 5 bases from J, with 14 bases in between. CDR3 protein: CASIRVSGTEAFF. CDR3 nucleotide sequence: TGTGCCAGTATACGGGTGTCTGGGACTGAAGCTTTCTTT.

The chain employs TRBV14 and TRBJ1-6; D is ambiguous. This CDR3 region has 15 residues. Trimming removed 5 bases from V and 4 bases from J, with 12 bases in between. Germline V gene lookup returns CDR1 SGHDN and CDR2 FVKESK. This chain's CDR3 is CASSTGAAYNSPLHF. CDR3 DNA: TGTGCCAGCAGCACCGGAGCAGCGTATAATTCACCCCTCCACTTT. Together with reference TRBV14 and TRBJ1-6, the CDR3 gives the full variable domain: EAGVTQFPSHSVIEKGQTVTLRCDPISGHDNLYWYRRVMGKEIKFLLHFVKESKQDESGMPNNRFLAERTGGTYSTLKVQPAELEDSGVYFCASSTGAAYNSPLHFGNGTRLTVT.

The J gene is TRBJ2-2, the V gene TRBV7-2, with 14 bases aligning to TRBD2. CDR3 length: 17 residues. The germline gives CDR1 SGHTA, CDR2 FQGNSA. V lost 3 bases, J lost 5 bases, and 5 bases stayed unmatched. The CDR3 nucleotides read TGTGCCAGCAGCTTCGGACTAGCGGGGGGACGAACCGGGGAGCTGTTTTTT. This sequence encodes CASSFGLAGGRTGELFF.

Notes on this clone: The same CDR3 can be traced to other DNA sequences in this sample. The chain has TRBV4-1 and TRBJ2-6; 7 nucleotides match TRBD1. Germline V lookup: CDR1 MGHRA, CDR2 YSYEKL. This CDR3 is 17 amino acids long. V gave up 6 bases and J gave up 2 bases; unmatched junction bases: 10. Here the CDR3 reads CASSPAAGGTGANVLTF. CDR3 bases: TGCGCCAGCAGTCCCGCGGCAGGGGGAACTGGGGCCAACGTCCTGACTTTC.

The V call is TRBV11-3, the J call TRBJ2-3; the D gene is possibly TRBD2 (5 bases). CDR1 and CDR2 (germline): SGHNT, YENEEA. Trimming removed 2 bases at V and 1 base at J, with 7 bases between. The CDR3 runs to 14 residues. In DNA, the CDR3 is TGTGCCAGCAGCTTACTCGGGGGCACAGATACGCAGTATTTT. Protein: CASSLLGGTDTQYF.

V is TRBV13 and J is TRBJ2-1; D perhaps matches TRBD1 (5 bases). The V end was cut by 2 bases, the J end by 7 bases, with 15 bases between. Germline CDR1 is PRHDT and CDR2 is FYEKMQ (reference sequence). The CDR3 is 15 amino acids. CDR3 region: CASSLPSLAGNEQFF. Here the CDR3 DNA reads TGTGCCAGCAGCTTACCGAGTCTGGCAGGGAATGAGCAGTTCTTC.